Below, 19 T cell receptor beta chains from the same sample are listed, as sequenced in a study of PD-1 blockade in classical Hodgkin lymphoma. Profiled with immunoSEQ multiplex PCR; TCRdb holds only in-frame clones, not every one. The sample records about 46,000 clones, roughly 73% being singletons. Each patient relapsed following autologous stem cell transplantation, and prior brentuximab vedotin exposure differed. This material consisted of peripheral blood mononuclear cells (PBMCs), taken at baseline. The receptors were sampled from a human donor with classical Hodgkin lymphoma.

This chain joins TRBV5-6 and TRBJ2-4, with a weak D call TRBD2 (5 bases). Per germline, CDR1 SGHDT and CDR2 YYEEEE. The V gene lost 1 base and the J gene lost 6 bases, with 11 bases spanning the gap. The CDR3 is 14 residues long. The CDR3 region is CASSLRTPLNIQYF. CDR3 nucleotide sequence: TGTGCCAGCAGCTTGCGGACTCCATTAAACATTCAGTACTTC.

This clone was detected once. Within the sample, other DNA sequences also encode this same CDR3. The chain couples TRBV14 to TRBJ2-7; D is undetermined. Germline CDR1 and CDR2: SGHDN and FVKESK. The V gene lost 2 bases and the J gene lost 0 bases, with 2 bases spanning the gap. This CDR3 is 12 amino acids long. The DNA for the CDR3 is TGTGCCAGCAGCCAAATCTCCTACGAGCAGTACTTC. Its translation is CASSQISYEQYF.

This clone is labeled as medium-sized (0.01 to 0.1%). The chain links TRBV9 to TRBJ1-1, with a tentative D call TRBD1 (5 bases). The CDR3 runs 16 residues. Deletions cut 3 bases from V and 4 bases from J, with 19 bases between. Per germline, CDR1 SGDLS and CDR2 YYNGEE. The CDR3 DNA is TGTGCCAGCAGCGGAACGGGGGGTGGCAAATTCACTGAAGCTTTCTTT. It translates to CASSGTGGGKFTEAFF.

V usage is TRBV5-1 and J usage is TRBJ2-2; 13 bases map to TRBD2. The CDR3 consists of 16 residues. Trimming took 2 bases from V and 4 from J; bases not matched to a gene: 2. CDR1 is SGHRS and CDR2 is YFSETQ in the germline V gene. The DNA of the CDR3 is TGCGCCAGCAGCTTAGGGACTAGCGGGACCACCGGGGAGCTGTTTTTT. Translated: CASSLGTSGTTGELFF. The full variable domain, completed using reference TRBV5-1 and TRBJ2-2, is KAGVTQTPRYLIKTRGQQVTLSCSPISGHRSVSWYQQTPGQGLQFLFEYFSETQRNKGNFPGRFSGRQFSNSRSEMNVSTLELGDSALYLCASSLGTSGTTGELFFGEGSRLTVL.

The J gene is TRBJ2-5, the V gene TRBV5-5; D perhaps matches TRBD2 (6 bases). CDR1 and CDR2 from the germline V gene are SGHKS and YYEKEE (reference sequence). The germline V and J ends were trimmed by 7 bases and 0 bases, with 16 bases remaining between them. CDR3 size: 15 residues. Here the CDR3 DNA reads TGTGCCAGCGGTTGGAGGGGAGGCTACCAAGAGACCCAGTACTTC. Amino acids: CASGWRGGYQETQYF. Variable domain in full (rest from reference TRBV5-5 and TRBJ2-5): DAGVTQSPTHLIKTRGQQVTLRCSPISGHKSVSWYQQVLGQGPQFIFQYYEKEERGRGNFPDRFSARQFPNYSSELNVNALLLGDSALYLCASGWRGGYQETQYFGPGTRLLVL.

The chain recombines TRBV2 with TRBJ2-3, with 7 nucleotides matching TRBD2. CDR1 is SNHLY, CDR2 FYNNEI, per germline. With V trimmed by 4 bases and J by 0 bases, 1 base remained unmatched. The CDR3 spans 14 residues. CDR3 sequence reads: CASSAGGSTDTQYF. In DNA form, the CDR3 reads TGTGCCAGCAGTGCGGGGGGAAGCACAGATACGCAGTATTTT.

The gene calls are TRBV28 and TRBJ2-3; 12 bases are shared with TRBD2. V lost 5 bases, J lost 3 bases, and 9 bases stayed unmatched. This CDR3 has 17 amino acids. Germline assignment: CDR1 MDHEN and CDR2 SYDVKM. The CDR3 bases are TGTGCCAGCAGTCCCCCTAGCGGGGGGGCCTCAACAGATACGCAGTATTTT. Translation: CASSPPSGGASTDTQYF.

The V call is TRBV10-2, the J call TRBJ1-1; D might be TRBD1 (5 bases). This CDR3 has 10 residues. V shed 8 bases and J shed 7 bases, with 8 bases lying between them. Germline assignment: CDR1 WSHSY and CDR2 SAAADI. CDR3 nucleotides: TGCGCCAGCGCCGACAGTGAAGCTTTCTTT. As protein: CASADSEAFF.

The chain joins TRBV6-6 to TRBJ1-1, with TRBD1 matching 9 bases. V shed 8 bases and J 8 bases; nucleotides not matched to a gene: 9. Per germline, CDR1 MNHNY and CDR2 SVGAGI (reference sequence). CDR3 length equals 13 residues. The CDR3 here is CASVMTGGREAFF. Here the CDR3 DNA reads TGTGCCAGCGTAATGACAGGGGGTAGAGAAGCTTTCTTT.

CDR3 sequence: CASRTSGQGEQYF. As DNA, the CDR3 is TGTGCCAGCAGGACCTCGGGACAGGGAGAGCAGTACTTC. The chain has TRBV27 and TRBJ2-7; 9 bases agree with TRBD1. V dropped 6 bases and J dropped 7; count of bases not matched to a gene: 7. From germline, CDR1 is MNHEY and CDR2 SMNVEV (reference sequence). This CDR3 has 13 amino acids.

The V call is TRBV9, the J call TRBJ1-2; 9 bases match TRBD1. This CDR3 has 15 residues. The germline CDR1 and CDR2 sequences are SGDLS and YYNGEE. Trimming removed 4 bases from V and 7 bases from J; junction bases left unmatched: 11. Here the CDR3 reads CASSMRGTGGVGYTF. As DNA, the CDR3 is TGTGCCAGCAGCATGAGAGGTACAGGGGGCGTTGGCTACACCTTC.

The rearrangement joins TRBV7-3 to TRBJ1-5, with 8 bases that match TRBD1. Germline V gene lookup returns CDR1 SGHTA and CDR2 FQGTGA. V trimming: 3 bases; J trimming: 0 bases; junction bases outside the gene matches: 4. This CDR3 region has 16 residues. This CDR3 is CASSLTDRGSNQPQHF. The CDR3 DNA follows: TGTGCCAGCAGCTTGACTGACAGGGGTAGCAATCAGCCCCAGCATTTT.

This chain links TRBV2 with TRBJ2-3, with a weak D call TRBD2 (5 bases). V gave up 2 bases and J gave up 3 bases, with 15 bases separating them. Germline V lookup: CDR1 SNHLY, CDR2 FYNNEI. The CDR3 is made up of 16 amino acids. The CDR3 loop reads CASSEIDAGGTDTQYF. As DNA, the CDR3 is TGTGCCAGCAGTGAAATCGACGCGGGTGGAACAGATACGCAGTATTTT. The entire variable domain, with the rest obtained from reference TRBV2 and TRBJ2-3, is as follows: EPEVTQTPSHQVTQMGQEVILRCVPISNHLYFYWYRQILGQKVEFLVSFYNNEISEKSEIFDDQFSVERPDGSNFTLKIRSTKLEDSAMYFCASSEIDAGGTDTQYFGPGTRLTVL.

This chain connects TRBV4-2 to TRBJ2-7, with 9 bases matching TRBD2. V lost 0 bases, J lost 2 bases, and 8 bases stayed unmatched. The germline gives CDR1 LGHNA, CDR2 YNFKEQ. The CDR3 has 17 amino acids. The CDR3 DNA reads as TGTGCCAGCAGCCAAGAGCTATCGACTAGCGGACCCTACGAGCAGTACTTC. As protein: CASSQELSTSGPYEQYF.

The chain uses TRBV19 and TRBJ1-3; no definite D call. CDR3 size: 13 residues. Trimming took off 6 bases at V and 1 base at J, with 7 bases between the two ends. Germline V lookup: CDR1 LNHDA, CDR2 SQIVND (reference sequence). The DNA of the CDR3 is TGTGCCAGTAGCAGAGGTTCTGGAAACACCATATATTTT. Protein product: CASSRGSGNTIYF.

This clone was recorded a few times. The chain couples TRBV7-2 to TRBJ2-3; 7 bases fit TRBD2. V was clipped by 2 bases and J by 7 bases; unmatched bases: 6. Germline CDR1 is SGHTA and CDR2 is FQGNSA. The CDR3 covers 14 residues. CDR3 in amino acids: CASSLTGGAHTQYF. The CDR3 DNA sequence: TGTGCCAGCAGCTTAACGGGGGGAGCACATACGCAGTATTTT. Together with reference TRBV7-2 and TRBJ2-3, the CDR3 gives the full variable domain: GAGVSQSPSNKVTEKGKDVELRCDPISGHTALYWYRQSLGQGLEFLIYFQGNSAPDKSGLPSDRFSAERTGGSVSTLTIQRTQQEDSAVYLCASSLTGGAHTQYFGPGTRLTVL.

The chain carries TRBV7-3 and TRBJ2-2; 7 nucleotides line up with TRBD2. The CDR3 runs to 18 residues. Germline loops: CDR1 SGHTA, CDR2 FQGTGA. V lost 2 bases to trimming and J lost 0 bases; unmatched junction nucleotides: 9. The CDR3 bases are TGTGCCAGCAGCTTATTTGGAAGCGGGAATCCGAACACCGGGGAGCTGTTTTTT. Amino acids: CASSLFGSGNPNTGELFF.

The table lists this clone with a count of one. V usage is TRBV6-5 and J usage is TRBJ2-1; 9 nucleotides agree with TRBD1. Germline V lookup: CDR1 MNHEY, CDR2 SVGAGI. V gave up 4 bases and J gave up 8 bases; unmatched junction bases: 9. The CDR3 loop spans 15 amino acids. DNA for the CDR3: TGTGCCAGCAGTTCACCGGGACAGGGAATGTATGAGCAGTTCTTC. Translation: CASSSPGQGMYEQFF.

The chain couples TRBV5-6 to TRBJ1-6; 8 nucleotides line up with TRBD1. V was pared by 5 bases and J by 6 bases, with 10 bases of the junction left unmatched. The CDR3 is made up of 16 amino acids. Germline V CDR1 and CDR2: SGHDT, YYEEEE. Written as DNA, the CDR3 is TGTGCCAGCAGTTCCGGACAGGGCGTGGGTAATTCACCCCTCCACTTT. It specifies CASSSGQGVGNSPLHF.